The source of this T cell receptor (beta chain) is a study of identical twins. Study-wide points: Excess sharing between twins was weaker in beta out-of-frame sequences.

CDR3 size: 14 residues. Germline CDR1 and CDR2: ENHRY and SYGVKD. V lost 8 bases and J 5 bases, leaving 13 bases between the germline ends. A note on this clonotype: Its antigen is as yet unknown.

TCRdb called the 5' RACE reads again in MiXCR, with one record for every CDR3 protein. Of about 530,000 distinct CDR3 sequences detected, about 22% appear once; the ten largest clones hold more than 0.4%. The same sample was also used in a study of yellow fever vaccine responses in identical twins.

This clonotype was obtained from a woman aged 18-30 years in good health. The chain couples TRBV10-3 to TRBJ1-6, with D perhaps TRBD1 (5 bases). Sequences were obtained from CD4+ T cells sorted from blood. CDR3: CAIHPGADNSPLHF. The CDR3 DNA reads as TGTGCCATCCATCCCGGGGCTGATAATTCACCCCTCCACTTT.